A selection of T cell receptor beta chains follows, all from one sample in a study of blood T cell repertoires in COVID-19. Sequencing used immunoSEQ multiplex PCR; TCRdb keeps in-frame clones, though not all of them. The table lists approximately 50,000 clones, about 77% of them singletons, with 35% to 55% in the top ten. Sample: peripheral blood. The receptor set was obtained from a man in his 70s with active or convalescent COVID-19. Each CDR3 is given with its conserved first and last residue. The order of the fields is D gene, V gene, clone size, J gene, CDR3 DNA, CDR3 protein. The D gene is left open where the match is weak. The size of a clone is reported for some rows only, either as once, few or many, or as a class for expanded clones.

D gene: NA; V gene: TRBV7-2; clone size: NA; J gene: TRBJ2-3; CDR3 DNA: TGTGCCAGCAGCCGTAGTCCAGGGTTAAAAGATACGCAGTATTTT; CDR3 protein: CASSRSPGLKDTQYF
D gene: NA; V gene: TRBV28; clone size: NA; J gene: TRBJ1-6; CDR3 DNA: TGTGCCAGCAGTTTATTAGGGGCTTGGGCGAATTCACCCCTCCACTTT; CDR3 protein: CASSLLGAWANSPLHF
D gene: NA; V gene: TRBV5-1; clone size: NA; J gene: TRBJ2-3; CDR3 DNA: TGCGCCAGCAGAATCGGGGGTTACACAGATACGCAGTATTTT; CDR3 protein: CASRIGGYTDTQYF
D gene: NA; V gene: TRBV15; clone size: NA; J gene: TRBJ2-5; CDR3 DNA: TGTGCCACCAGCAGAGAGCCCCGCATGAGACAGGAAGAGACCCAGTACTTC; CDR3 protein: CATSREPRMRQEETQYF
D gene: NA; V gene: TRBV30; clone size: NA; J gene: TRBJ2-7; CDR3 DNA: TGTGCCTGGACAGGACTCTACGAGCAGTACTTC; CDR3 protein: CAWTGLYEQYF
D gene: NA; V gene: TRBV20-1; clone size: NA; J gene: TRBJ1-3; CDR3 DNA: TGCAGTGTGAGGGGAAACACCATATATTTT; CDR3 protein: CSVRGNTIYF
D gene: NA; V gene: TRBV9; clone size: NA; J gene: TRBJ1-2; CDR3 DNA: TGTGCCAGCAGCGTAGGAGGTCCGGGGTATGGCTACACCTTC; CDR3 protein: CASSVGGPGYGYTF
D gene: TRBD1; V gene: TRBV30; clone size: NA; J gene: TRBJ1-4; CDR3 DNA: TGTGCTACCGGGACAGGCGGTGAAAAACTGTTTTTT; CDR3 protein: CATGTGGEKLFF
D gene: NA; V gene: TRBV4-2; clone size: few; J gene: TRBJ1-6; CDR3 DNA: TGTGCCAGCAGCCAAGATAACAGAAATTCACCCCTCCACTTT; CDR3 protein: CASSQDNRNSPLHF
D gene: NA; V gene: TRBV18; clone size: NA; J gene: TRBJ2-7; CDR3 DNA: TGTGCCAGCTCACCGAGGGATGGGAGCTACGAGCAGTACTTC; CDR3 protein: CASSPRDGSYEQYF
D gene: NA; V gene: TRBV6-6; clone size: NA; J gene: TRBJ1-1; CDR3 DNA: TGTGCCAGCGTTGTGTTGCGGGCAATGAACACTGAAGCTTTCTTT; CDR3 protein: CASVVLRAMNTEAFF
D gene: TRBD2; V gene: TRBV5-4; clone size: NA; J gene: TRBJ2-3; CDR3 DNA: TGTGCCAGCAGCCCAGAGCAGTGGGGGGGGGATACGCAGTATTTT; CDR3 protein: CASSPEQWGGDTQYF
D gene: TRBD1; V gene: TRBV5-6; clone size: NA; J gene: TRBJ1-6; CDR3 DNA: TGTGCCAGCAGCCCGGGACAGGGGGACTATAATTCACCCCTCCACTTT; CDR3 protein: CASSPGQGDYNSPLHF
D gene: NA; V gene: TRBV19; clone size: NA; J gene: TRBJ1-4; CDR3 DNA: TGTGCCAGTAAGCTCTCGCCCCGGGTTCCTAATGAAAAACTGTTTTTT; CDR3 protein: CASKLSPRVPNEKLFF
D gene: TRBD1; V gene: TRBV27; clone size: NA; J gene: TRBJ2-4; CDR3 DNA: TGTGCCAGCAGCAACCCCTGGGACAGGGAAAACATTCAGTACTTC; CDR3 protein: CASSNPWDRENIQYF
D gene: NA; V gene: TRBV28; clone size: NA; J gene: TRBJ1-1; CDR3 DNA: TGTGCCAGCAGTACTGGGACGGGAGCCCAAGCTTTCTTT; CDR3 protein: CASSTGTGAQAFF
D gene: TRBD1; V gene: TRBV15; clone size: NA; J gene: TRBJ1-2; CDR3 DNA: TGTGCCACCAGCAGAGATAGACAGGGGGCTAACTATGGCTACACCTTC; CDR3 protein: CATSRDRQGANYGYTF
D gene: NA; V gene: TRBV6-1; clone size: NA; J gene: TRBJ1-6; CDR3 DNA: TGTGCCAGCAGTGAAGGGACAGCTTATTCACCCCTCCACTTT; CDR3 protein: CASSEGTAYSPLHF
D gene: TRBD1; V gene: TRBV7-2; clone size: NA; J gene: TRBJ2-3; CDR3 DNA: TGTGCCAGCACCTGGGGGACAGGTCCCACAGATACGCAGTATTTT; CDR3 protein: CASTWGTGPTDTQYF
D gene: NA; V gene: TRBV2; clone size: NA; J gene: TRBJ2-2; CDR3 DNA: TGTGCCAGCGATCCAGGGTCTTCCACCGGGGAGCTGTTTTTT; CDR3 protein: CASDPGSSTGELFF
D gene: TRBD2; V gene: TRBV5-1; clone size: NA; J gene: TRBJ2-5; CDR3 DNA: TGCGCCAGCAGCTTGGATCACGGGGGGGAGACCCAGTACTTC; CDR3 protein: CASSLDHGGETQYF
D gene: NA; V gene: TRBV29-1; clone size: NA; J gene: TRBJ2-7; CDR3 DNA: TGCAGCGTACGGACTACGTACTACGAGCAGTACTTC; CDR3 protein: CSVRTTYYEQYF
D gene: TRBD2; V gene: TRBV6-2/TRBV6-3; clone size: NA; J gene: TRBJ2-1; CDR3 DNA: TGTGCCAGCAGCGATCTAGCGGGGGGGCTTAGTGAGCAGTTCTTC; CDR3 protein: CASSDLAGGLSEQFF
D gene: NA; V gene: TRBV7-2; clone size: NA; J gene: TRBJ1-2; CDR3 DNA: TGTGCCAGCAGCTCCCCGGGCTATGGCTACACCTTC; CDR3 protein: CASSSPGYGYTF
D gene: NA; V gene: TRBV5-1; clone size: NA; J gene: TRBJ1-1; CDR3 DNA: TGCGCCAGCAGCCCGCCGGGACTAAGAACCGAAGCTTTCTTT; CDR3 protein: CASSPPGLRTEAFF
D gene: TRBD1; V gene: TRBV3-1/TRBV3-2; clone size: NA; J gene: TRBJ2-3; CDR3 DNA: TGTGCCAGCAGCTCCCGGACAGGGAGCACAGATACGCAGTATTTT; CDR3 protein: CASSSRTGSTDTQYF
D gene: NA; V gene: TRBV12-5; clone size: NA; J gene: TRBJ1-5; CDR3 DNA: TGTGCTAGTGGTTTGGTACTTATCCCCAGGGCTGATAGCAATCAGCCCCAGCATTTT; CDR3 protein: CASGLVLIPRADSNQPQHF
D gene: NA; V gene: TRBV5-1; clone size: once; J gene: TRBJ1-3; CDR3 DNA: TGCGCCAGCAGCTTGGCCGGACAGAGCTCTGGAAACACCATATATTTT; CDR3 protein: CASSLAGQSSGNTIYF
D gene: TRBD1; V gene: TRBV4-1; clone size: NA; J gene: TRBJ1-4; CDR3 DNA: TGCGCCAGCAAACCGACAGGGCTTAATGAAAAACTGTTTTTT; CDR3 protein: CASKPTGLNEKLFF
D gene: NA; V gene: TRBV5-4; clone size: NA; J gene: TRBJ1-1; CDR3 DNA: TGTGCCAGCAGCCGTCAGGGCCCGAACACTGAAGCTTTCTTT; CDR3 protein: CASSRQGPNTEAFF
D gene: NA; V gene: TRBV30; clone size: NA; J gene: TRBJ1-3; CDR3 DNA: TGTGCCTGGAGTGTCACAGGGAAGGGATCTGGAAACACCATATATTTT; CDR3 protein: CAWSVTGKGSGNTIYF
D gene: NA; V gene: TRBV10-3; clone size: NA; J gene: TRBJ2-7; CDR3 DNA: TGTGCCAGCACACCGCGAGCACAGGAAGGCTACGAGCAGTACTTC; CDR3 protein: CASTPRAQEGYEQYF
D gene: TRBD1; V gene: TRBV11-3; clone size: NA; J gene: TRBJ2-5; CDR3 DNA: TGTGCCAGCAGCGCCTCCGGACAGGGTCAAGAGACCCAGTACTTC; CDR3 protein: CASSASGQGQETQYF
D gene: TRBD1; V gene: TRBV29-1; clone size: NA; J gene: TRBJ2-7; CDR3 DNA: TGCAGCGTTGAAGGTGGGACAGGGGCCTACGAGCAGTACTTC; CDR3 protein: CSVEGGTGAYEQYF
D gene: NA; V gene: TRBV7-9; clone size: few; J gene: TRBJ2-1; CDR3 DNA: TGTGCCAGCAGCCATCGCACGGAGAGCTCCTACAATGAGCAGTTCTTC; CDR3 protein: CASSHRTESSYNEQFF
D gene: NA; V gene: TRBV19; clone size: NA; J gene: TRBJ2-7; CDR3 DNA: TGTGCCAGTAGGAAGACAGAGAGCTACGAGCAGTACTTC; CDR3 protein: CASRKTESYEQYF
D gene: TRBD1; V gene: TRBV7-3; clone size: NA; J gene: TRBJ2-7; CDR3 DNA: TGTGCCAGCAGCTCTAAACCGACAGGGGCCTACGAGCAGTACTTC; CDR3 protein: CASSSKPTGAYEQYF
D gene: NA; V gene: TRBV5-6; clone size: NA; J gene: TRBJ2-5; CDR3 DNA: TGTGCCAGCAGCTTAAGCTGGCAAGAGACCCAGTACTTC; CDR3 protein: CASSLSWQETQYF
D gene: NA; V gene: TRBV15; clone size: NA; J gene: TRBJ1-1; CDR3 DNA: TGTGCCACCAGCTTAGGCCCGAGGCTGCAGGGTGATCTCTTT; CDR3 protein: CATSLGPRLQGDLF
D gene: TRBD1; V gene: TRBV18; clone size: few; J gene: TRBJ1-3; CDR3 DNA: TGTGCCAGCTCACCTGGGACAGGGGGGACCGGAAACACCATATATTTT; CDR3 protein: CASSPGTGGTGNTIYF
D gene: NA; V gene: TRBV7-2; clone size: NA; J gene: TRBJ2-3; CDR3 DNA: TGTGCCAGCACCTCTTACTTGGCAGATACGCAGTATTTT; CDR3 protein: CASTSYLADTQYF
D gene: TRBD2; V gene: TRBV6-4; clone size: once; J gene: TRBJ2-2; CDR3 DNA: TGTGCCAGCAGCAGCGGGATTGGCGGGGAGCTGTTTTTT; CDR3 protein: CASSSGIGGELFF
D gene: NA; V gene: TRBV11-2; clone size: NA; J gene: TRBJ1-3; CDR3 DNA: TGTGCCAGCAGCTCCCGGGGGGTTTCTGGAAACACCATATATTTT; CDR3 protein: CASSSRGVSGNTIYF
D gene: TRBD2; V gene: TRBV12-5; clone size: NA; J gene: TRBJ2-1; CDR3 DNA: TGTGCTAGTGGTTCCCCGGGACTAGCGGGGGCCAGCTCCTACAATGAGCAGTTCTTC; CDR3 protein: CASGSPGLAGASSYNEQFF
D gene: TRBD2; V gene: TRBV24-1; clone size: NA; J gene: TRBJ2-1; CDR3 DNA: TGTGCCACCAGTGATTTGGGGACTAGCAATGAGCAGTTCTTC; CDR3 protein: CATSDLGTSNEQFF
D gene: NA; V gene: TRBV13; clone size: NA; J gene: TRBJ2-7; CDR3 DNA: TGTGCCAGCAGCTTAGGCGGACAGTTCGAAGAGCAGTACTTC; CDR3 protein: CASSLGGQFEEQYF
D gene: TRBD1; V gene: TRBV28; clone size: few; J gene: TRBJ1-1; CDR3 DNA: TGTGCCAGCACCCCACACCCCGGGACAGGGGGCGCGGAAGCTTTCTTT; CDR3 protein: CASTPHPGTGGAEAFF
D gene: TRBD2; V gene: TRBV11-2; clone size: NA; J gene: TRBJ2-3; CDR3 DNA: TGTGCCAGCAGCCCGGGACTAGCGGGGTCGGATACGCAGTATTTT; CDR3 protein: CASSPGLAGSDTQYF
D gene: TRBD1; V gene: TRBV19; clone size: NA; J gene: TRBJ1-5; CDR3 DNA: TGTGCCAGTAGCCCGGGACAGGGAGGGACTCAGCCCCAGCATTTT; CDR3 protein: CASSPGQGGTQPQHF
D gene: NA; V gene: TRBV11-2; clone size: NA; J gene: TRBJ1-3; CDR3 DNA: TGTGCCAGCAGCTTAGTGCCAGACTCTGGAAACACCATATATTTT; CDR3 protein: CASSLVPDSGNTIYF
D gene: NA; V gene: TRBV5-5; clone size: once; J gene: TRBJ1-4; CDR3 DNA: TGTGCCAGCAGCTTGGCAGGGGATGGAGAAAAACTGTTTTTT; CDR3 protein: CASSLAGDGEKLFF
D gene: TRBD1; V gene: TRBV6-5; clone size: NA; J gene: TRBJ1-1; CDR3 DNA: TGTGCCAGCAGGGATACAGGGGGGTCTGAAGCTTTCTTT; CDR3 protein: CASRDTGGSEAFF
D gene: NA; V gene: TRBV14; clone size: NA; J gene: TRBJ2-6; CDR3 DNA: TGTGCCAGCAGACCCCAAACAGGTTCTGGGGCCAACGTCCTGACTTTC; CDR3 protein: CASRPQTGSGANVLTF
D gene: NA; V gene: TRBV28; clone size: NA; J gene: TRBJ1-2; CDR3 DNA: TGTGCCTCCCTCTGGGCAGGGCCCAACTATGGCTACACCTTC; CDR3 protein: CASLWAGPNYGYTF
D gene: TRBD2; V gene: TRBV27; clone size: once; J gene: TRBJ2-7; CDR3 DNA: TGTGCCAGCAGTCTGGGACTAGCAACCTACGAGCAGTACTTC; CDR3 protein: CASSLGLATYEQYF
D gene: TRBD1; V gene: TRBV6-5; clone size: NA; J gene: TRBJ1-2; CDR3 DNA: TGTGCCAGCAGTCAGACAGGGGTATATTCCTATGGCTACACCTTC; CDR3 protein: CASSQTGVYSYGYTF
D gene: TRBD1; V gene: TRBV2; clone size: NA; J gene: TRBJ1-1; CDR3 DNA: TGTGCCAGCACGAACAGGGGTCGCAACACTGAAGCTTTCTTT; CDR3 protein: CASTNRGRNTEAFF
D gene: TRBD2; V gene: TRBV14; clone size: NA; J gene: TRBJ2-1; CDR3 DNA: TGTGCCAGCAGCCAAGATAGGGCGGGGGATTACAATGAGCAGTTCTTC; CDR3 protein: CASSQDRAGDYNEQFF
D gene: NA; V gene: TRBV30; clone size: NA; J gene: TRBJ2-2; CDR3 DNA: TGTGCCTGGAGTGGGCAGGGCCTGAACACCGGGGAGCTGTTTTTT; CDR3 protein: CAWSGQGLNTGELFF
D gene: NA; V gene: TRBV25-1; clone size: many; J gene: TRBJ1-2; CDR3 DNA: TGTGCCAGCAGTGAAGGGCAGGAATATGGCTACACCTTC; CDR3 protein: CASSEGQEYGYTF